These 11 T cell receptor beta chains were all obtained from the same sample, sequenced in a study of shared clonotypes between healthy human individuals. Only in-frame clones appear in the TCRdb table, and some are missing; sequencing was by immunoSEQ multiplex PCR. The sample gives about 1.5 million clones, around 98% of which show up once; less than 0.55% is in the top ten. Material for sequencing was naive CD4+ T cells sorted from blood. Subset noted: CD45RA+ positively selected. The source is a man aged 25-40 years in good health.

This clone was seen only once. The sample contains more than one DNA sequence encoding this CDR3. The chain couples TRBV18 to TRBJ2-7; D call uncertain. In germline, CDR1 is KGHSH, CDR2 LQKENI. CDR3 length: 13 residues. The germline V and J ends were trimmed by 1 base and 2 bases, with 6 bases remaining between them. CDR3 DNA sequence: TGTGCCAGCTCACCACGGCAGCCCTACGAGCAGTACTTC. It codes for CASSPRQPYEQYF.

The chain carries TRBV14 and TRBJ1-4, with D maybe TRBD1 (6 bases). The length of the CDR3 is 15 residues. Germline V gives CDR1 SGHDN, CDR2 FVKESK. Deletions cut 4 bases from V and 6 bases from J, with 15 bases between. CDR3 in amino acids: CASSRDRTLYEKLFF. CDR3 DNA sequence: TGTGCCAGCAGCCGAGACAGGACACTTTATGAAAAACTGTTTTTT.

This chain uses TRBV4-1 with TRBJ1-5, with 9 bases fitting TRBD1. V dropped 1 base and J dropped 5; count of bases not matched to a gene: 6. CDR3 size: 16 residues. The germline V gene has CDR1 MGHRA and CDR2 YSYEKL. The CDR3, as DNA: TGCGCCAGCAGCCAAGGATGGGGACAGGGAGATCAGCCCCAGCATTTT. It translates to CASSQGWGQGDQPQHF.

This chain uses TRBV2 with TRBJ2-3; perhaps TRBD2 as D (5 bases). CDR3 size: 17 residues. With 1 base removed from V and 1 base from J, the gap between germline ends came to 15 bases. Germline V gene lookup returns CDR1 SNHLY and CDR2 FYNNEI. The CDR3 loop reads CASSEEVAGAGTDTQYF. The DNA of the CDR3 is TGTGCCAGCAGTGAAGAGGTGGCGGGCGCCGGCACAGATACGCAGTATTTT.

The V gene is TRBV2, the J gene TRBJ1-2; D gene unclear. The CDR3 is 12 amino acids. Looked up from germline, CDR1 is SNHLY and CDR2 is FYNNEI. V shed 5 bases and J shed 5 bases, with 9 bases lying between them. Here the CDR3 DNA reads TGTGCCAGCAGTCTAGCGGGTTATGGCTACACCTTC. This codes for CASSLAGYGYTF.

The chain employs TRBV14 and TRBJ2-3, with D possibly matching TRBD2 (5 bases). Trimming removed 3 bases at V and 1 base at J, with 20 bases between. CDR3 length: 18 amino acids. CDR1 is SGHDN and CDR2 is FVKESK in the germline V gene. CDR3 amino acids: CASSHRTSSTARTDTQYF. CDR3 coding DNA: TGTGCCAGCAGCCACCGGACCTCTAGCACGGCCCGCACAGATACGCAGTATTTT.

The chain uses TRBV15 and TRBJ2-3; D is perhaps TRBD1 (5 bases). CDR3 length equals 14 residues. The V end was cut by 5 bases, the J end by 3 bases, with 12 bases between. The germline gives CDR1 LNHNV, CDR2 YYDKDF (reference sequence). The CDR3: CATSPRVATDTQYF. CDR3 coding DNA: TGTGCCACCAGCCCCAGGGTGGCGACAGATACGCAGTATTTT.

CDR3 coding DNA: TGTGCCAGTAGTTCACAGGGGGCGAGGGCTGAAGCTTTCTTT. This encodes CASSSQGARAEAFF. V and J are TRBV19 and TRBJ1-1; 9 bases align to TRBD1. After removal of 5 bases from V and 6 bases from J, the junction contained 7 bases not matched to a gene. Germline V gene data show CDR1 as LNHDA and CDR2 as SQIVND (reference sequence). There are 14 residues in the CDR3.

The J gene is TRBJ1-5, the V gene TRBV5-6, with D perhaps matching TRBD1 (5 bases). Trimming took 2 bases from V and 2 from J, leaving 23 bases between them. CDR1 and CDR2 (germline): SGHDT, YYEEEE. This CDR3 spans 19 amino acids. As DNA, the CDR3 is TGTGCCAGCAGCTTCCCGACAGTTAGGTTTTCGGTCGGCAATCAGCCCCAGCATTTT. This encodes CASSFPTVRFSVGNQPQHF.

Written as DNA, the CDR3 is TGCGCCAGCAGCCAACTACTAGCGGGAGGGGTGGTGACCCAGTACTTC. This codes for CASSQLLAGGVVTQYF. The rearrangement links TRBV4-1 to TRBJ2-5; the match to TRBD2 covers 13 bases. Germline CDR1 reads MGHRA; CDR2 reads YSYEKL. The ends lost 2 bases at V and 7 bases at J; junction bases unmatched: 7. This CDR3 region has 16 residues.

This sequence joins TRBV6-5 and TRBJ2-7, with 7 bases lining up with TRBD1. CDR1 and CDR2 (germline): MNHEY, SVGAGI. The CDR3 loop spans 15 amino acids. Trimming removed 6 bases from V and 1 base from J; junction bases left unmatched: 9. CDR3 residues: CASRPTGTASYEQYF. The CDR3 DNA follows: TGTGCCAGCAGGCCTACCGGGACAGCTTCCTACGAGCAGTACTTC.